This T cell receptor (beta chain) originates from a study of immune evolution from preneoplasia to lung adenocarcinoma. About the study: HLA loss of heterozygosity: roughly 6.6% AIS, roughly 15% MIA, about 31% ADC, none AAH.

Points on this clone: Its antigen remains unknown.

Germline-derived CDR1 and CDR2 are MGHRA and YSYEKL. V was cut by 4 bases and J by 0 bases, with 12 bases left in between. The CDR3 covers 16 residues. Study results and limitations: Top clone frequencies peaked in normal lung, apparently declining through invasive adenocarcinoma.

Libraries were prepared by immunoSEQ multiplex PCR; TCRdb keeps only in-frame clonotypes and omits some of them. Of around 8,200 clones listed, 82% were seen once; the top ten hold about 2.8%. The chain uses TRBV4-1 and TRBJ2-2; D is unclear. This TCR derives from a person aged 70 to 79 with lung adenocarcinoma. Sequencing was done on a sample of FFPE minimally invasive lung adenocarcinoma tissue. The CDR3 sequence is CASSLLENANTGELFF. The CDR3 DNA reads TGCGCCAGCAGCCTTTTGGAGAACGCGAACACCGGGGAGCTGTTTTTT.